The 21 T cell receptor beta chains listed next were all sequenced from one sample in a study of regulatory T cells in long-lasting Graves disease. Time point in this sample: newly diagnosed GD, antithyroid drugs for less than 3 months. There was RNA extracted from PBMCs, and the TCR library was made from it. Through Arm-PCR of CDR3 regions and iRepertoire HTBI primers, TCR beta libraries were built. A single record per CDR3 protein comes from TCRdb applying MiXCR to the multiplex PCR reads. Here the sample spans under 500,000 distinct CDR3 sequences, 16% being singletons. The sample was also linked to a second study, of T cells in Graves' hyperthyroidism and ophthalmopathy.

Sequenced material: peripheral blood mononuclear cells (PBMCs), taken at new diagnosis, from a patient treated with antithyroid drugs. The receptors stem from a woman aged 30 to 39 with Graves disease.

A word on this clonotype: Being one base from a much bigger clone, this may be a read error. The rearrangement uses TRBV6-1 and TRBJ2-2, with D possibly matching TRBD2 (6 bases). CDR3 length: 11 residues. Germline CDR1 MNHNS, CDR2 SASEGT. Trimming took 10 bases from V and 6 from J, leaving 9 bases between them. This CDR3 is CATAGSGELFF. CDR3 nucleotides: TGTGCCACCGCGGGGTCCGGGGAGCTGTTTTTT.

This clonotype was observed a few times. The CDR3 DNA sequence: TGTGCCAGCAGCTTATACCCGAACCTCGTATCGACAGAGATGAACACTGAAGCTTTCTTT. Translation gives CASSLYPNLVSTEMNTEAFF. The chain is built from TRBV7-2 and TRBJ1-1; tentative D call: TRBD1 (5 bases). From germline, CDR1 is SGHTA and CDR2 FQGNSA. V was pared by 2 bases and J by 0 bases, with 25 bases between. The length of the CDR3 is 20 residues.

This clonotype came up many times. The V and J genes are TRBV18 and TRBJ1-5; the D is unclear. The V end lost 4 bases, the J end lost 5 bases, and 12 bases lay between the germline ends. This CDR3 is 14 amino acids long. The germline V gene has CDR1 KGHSH and CDR2 LQKENI. CDR3 protein: CASSLIGEDQPQHF. In DNA, the CDR3 is TGTGCCAGCTCACTTATCGGGGAGGATCAGCCCCAGCATTTT.

This clonotype was seen only a few times. The rearrangement uses TRBV4-1 and TRBJ2-3; 9 bases line up with TRBD2. V lost 0 bases and J lost 5; bases outside the gene matches: 9. CDR1 and CDR2 (germline): MGHRA, YSYEKL. CDR3 size: 17 residues. The CDR3 is CASSQDGAGGPLDTQYF. For the CDR3, the DNA is TGCGCCAGCAGCCAAGATGGGGCGGGAGGGCCGTTAGATACGCAGTATTTT.

This clonotype was observed once. The rearrangement links TRBV6-1 to TRBJ2-7; 7 nucleotides agree with TRBD1. CDR3 length: 18 amino acids. Germline V gene lookup returns CDR1 MNHNS and CDR2 SASEGT. V gave up 6 bases and J gave up 5 bases; unmatched junction bases: 22. The chain's CDR3 is CASRNRDSNTFLLNEQYF. As DNA, the CDR3 is TGTGCCAGCAGGAATCGGGACAGCAATACATTCCTACTGAACGAGCAGTACTTC.

Details on this clonotype: A single base separates this from a much larger clone, so it may be a read error. The chain joins TRBV20-1 to TRBJ1-1; no clear D gene. Germline V lookup: CDR1 DFQATT, CDR2 SNEGSKA (reference sequence). This CDR3 is 14 amino acids long. CDR3 protein: CSAERVSMNTEALF. DNA for the CDR3: TGCAGTGCTGAGCGGGTTTCCATGAACACTGAAGCTCTCTTT.

Many counts were recorded for this clonotype. The J gene is TRBJ1-2, the V gene TRBV12-3 or TRBV12-4, with D maybe TRBD1 (5 bases). The CDR3 spans 14 residues. V gave up 0 bases and J gave up 8 bases, with 13 bases separating them. Here the CDR3 reads CASSLARGKSGYTF. CDR3 nucleotides: TGTGCCAGCAGTTTAGCGCGGGGGAAATCAGGCTACACCTTC.

This clonotype was found many times. V is TRBV5-1 and J is TRBJ2-7; 7 nucleotides line up with TRBD1. The CDR3 sequence is 13 residues long. In germline, CDR1 is SGHRS, CDR2 YFSETQ. V shed 5 bases and J 1 base; nucleotides not matched to a gene: 3. CDR3 residues: CASRRTGSYEQYF. The CDR3 coding sequence is TGCGCCAGCAGACGGACAGGATCCTACGAGCAGTACTTC.

This clonotype was recorded a few times. The chain carries TRBV20-1 and TRBJ2-1, with D perhaps given as TRBD1 or TRBD2 (5 bases each). V lost 2 bases and J lost 8, with 16 bases in between. Germline V gives CDR1 DFQATT, CDR2 SNEGSKA (reference sequence). This CDR3 comprises 14 residues. CDR3 protein: CSARRSARGDEQFF. DNA of the CDR3: TGCAGTGCTAGAAGGTCGGCTCGAGGGGATGAGCAGTTCTTC.

The V gene is TRBV7-9, the J gene TRBJ1-5; 9 positions agree with TRBD1. Germline values: CDR1 SEHNR, CDR2 FQNEAQ (reference sequence). With V trimmed by 5 bases and J by 4 bases, 6 bases remained unmatched. The CDR3 is 15 residues long. The CDR3 loop reads CASSMRTGANQPQHF. CDR3 sequence (DNA): TGTGCCAGCAGCATGAGGACAGGGGCTAATCAGCCCCAGCATTTT.

The CDR3, as DNA: TGTGCCAGTATGGGTCGGGGCAGCGGCACCGGGGAGCTGTTTTTT. This codes for CASMGRGSGTGELFF. The chain carries TRBV19 and TRBJ2-2, with D possibly called TRBD1 or TRBD2 (5 bases each). This CDR3 spans 15 amino acids. CDR1 and CDR2 (germline): LNHDA, SQIVND (reference sequence). V was trimmed by 7 bases and J by 4 bases, leaving 16 bases between them. The variable domain in full, completed from reference TRBV19 and TRBJ2-2, reads DGGITQSPKYLFRKEGQNVTLSCEQNLNHDAMYWYRQDPGQGLRLIYYSQIVNDFQKGDIAEGYSVSREKKESFPLTVTSAQKNPTAFYLCASMGRGSGTGELFFGEGSRLTVL.

To note about this clonotype: A far larger clone lies a single base away; this is likely a read error. J is TRBJ2-3 and V is TRBV3-1; TRBD1 is a possible D gene (5 bases). The J call may be wrong; the DNA end is better matched by TRBJ2-7. CDR3 size: 15 residues. CDR1 and CDR2 (germline): LGHDT, YNNKEL (reference sequence). This CDR3 reads CAGSQDLGRAYEQYF. The CDR3 region has the DNA TGTGCCGGCAGCCAAGATCTTGGCAGGGCCTACGAGCAGTACTTC.

This sequence joins TRBV20-1 and TRBJ1-2; D not certain. CDR1 is DFQATT, CDR2 SNEGSKA, per germline (reference sequence). V lost 2 bases, J lost 8 bases, and 15 bases lay in between. The CDR3 loop spans 13 amino acids. CDR3 in amino acids: CSARTTTERGYTF. In DNA, the CDR3 is TGCAGTGCTAGAACCACGACCGAGCGAGGCTACACCTTC.

This clonotype was seen ten or more times. V gene TRBV28 combines with J gene TRBJ2-3; a possible D gene is TRBD2 (6 bases). From germline, CDR1 is MDHEN and CDR2 SYDVKM. Trimming cost V 3 bases and J 4 bases, with 14 bases left between them. The CDR3 loop spans 15 amino acids. The CDR3, as DNA: TGTGCCAGCAGTTTTATCGGGAGTCGGGCAGATACGCAGTATTTT. This codes for CASSFIGSRADTQYF.

This clonotype was seen ten or more times. The J gene is TRBJ2-5, the V gene TRBV7-9; 9 bases are shared with TRBD1. The trim removed 5 bases at V and 1 base at J, leaving 8 bases unmatched. Germline V gene data show CDR1 as SEHNR and CDR2 as FQNEAQ (reference sequence). This CDR3 is 16 amino acids long. The CDR3 nucleotides are TGTGCCAGCAGCGATCCGGGACAGGGCCTCCAAGAGACCCAGTACTTC. Encoded protein: CASSDPGQGLQETQYF. Full variable domain (missing parts from reference TRBV7-9 and TRBJ2-5): DTGVSQNPRHKITKRGQNVTFRCDPISEHNRLYWYRQTLGQGPEFLTYFQNEAQLEKSRLLSDRFSAERPKGSFSTLEIQRTEQGDSAMYLCASSDPGQGLQETQYFGPGTRLLVL.

This clonotype was seen only a few times. The V gene is TRBV6-5, the J gene TRBJ2-1; the match to TRBD2 covers 9 bases. Germline V CDR1 and CDR2: MNHEY, SVGAGI. The CDR3 is 17 amino acids. J lost 7 bases, V lost 2 bases, and 12 bases had no gene match. CDR3 sequence reads: CASSYPFPRAGGNEQFF. DNA for the CDR3: TGTGCCAGCAGTTACCCCTTTCCCAGGGCGGGGGGGAATGAGCAGTTCTTC.

This clonotype was observed at least ten times. V and J are TRBV6-5 and TRBJ2-1; TRBD1 is a possible D gene (6 bases). The V gene lost 2 bases and the J gene lost 4 bases, with 12 bases spanning the gap. The CDR3 contains 15 residues. Germline CDR1 and CDR2: MNHEY and SVGAGI. Here the CDR3 DNA reads TGTGCCAGCAGTTACCTGGACAGATCTTACAATGAGCAGTTCTTC. Translation: CASSYLDRSYNEQFF.

About this clonotype itself: A much more abundant neighbour one base away suggests this may be a read error. The chain has TRBV10-3 and TRBJ2-7; 10 nucleotides align to TRBD2. The J segment lost 2 bases and the V segment lost 11 bases, leaving 9 bases of the junction unmatched. Germline CDR1 and CDR2: ENHRY and SYGVKD. This CDR3 is built from 14 residues. The CDR3 DNA reads as TGTGCCGCCAAGGGGCTAGCGGGAGCCTACGAGCAGTACTTC. Translating gives CAAKGLAGAYEQYF.

This clonotype has at least ten counts. V gene TRBV18 combines with J gene TRBJ2-1; D is unclear. Trimming shortened V by 6 bases and J by 7 bases, and 7 bases separated the two germline ends. The CDR3 has 11 residues. Germline lookup yields CDR1 KGHSH and CDR2 LQKENI. The CDR3: CASSPENEQFF. The CDR3 bases are TGTGCCAGCTCCCCCGAGAATGAGCAGTTCTTC.

Remarks on this clonotype: A read error may account for a junction end that differs from germline. V usage is TRBV24-1 and J usage is TRBJ2-2; the match to TRBD2 covers 8 bases. The CDR3 is 16 amino acids. The germline V gene has CDR1 KGHDR and CDR2 SFDVKD. The CDR3 is CATSDPGLENTGELFF. Here the CDR3 DNA reads TGTGCCACCAGTGACCCGGGACTAGAGAACACCGGAGAGCTGTTTTTT.

The V and J genes are TRBV4-3 and TRBJ2-1; D unclear. V lost 0 bases, J lost 7 bases, and 7 bases lay in between. Germline V gene lookup returns CDR1 LGHNA and CDR2 YSLEER. The CDR3 consists of 13 residues. CDR3 residues: CASSQDGWNEQFF. CDR3 sequence (DNA): TGCGCCAGCAGCCAAGATGGTTGGAATGAGCAGTTCTTC.